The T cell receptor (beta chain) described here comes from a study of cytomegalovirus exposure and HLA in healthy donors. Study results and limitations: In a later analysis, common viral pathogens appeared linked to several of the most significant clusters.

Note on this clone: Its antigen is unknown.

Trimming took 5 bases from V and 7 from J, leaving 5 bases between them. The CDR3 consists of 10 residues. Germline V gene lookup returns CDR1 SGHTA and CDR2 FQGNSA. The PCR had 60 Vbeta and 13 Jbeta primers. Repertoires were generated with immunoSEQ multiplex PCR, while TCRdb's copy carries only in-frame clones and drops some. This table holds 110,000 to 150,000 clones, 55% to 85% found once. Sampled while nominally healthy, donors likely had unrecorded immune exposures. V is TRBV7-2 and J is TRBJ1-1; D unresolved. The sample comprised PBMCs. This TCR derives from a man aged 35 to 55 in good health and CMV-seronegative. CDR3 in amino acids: CASSVHEAFF. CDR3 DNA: TGTGCCAGCAGCGTACATGAAGCTTTCTTT.